The clone carrying this T cell receptor (beta chain) was counted a few times. The sample is drawn from a study of T cells in Graves' hyperthyroidism and ophthalmopathy. After removal of 6 bases from V and 3 bases from J, the junction contained 11 bases not matched to a gene. This CDR3 has 16 residues. Germline values: CDR1 MNHNS, CDR2 SASEGT. From RNA transcripts, TCR beta CDR3 regions were amplified. An initial round of RT-PCR targeting the TCR CDR3 relied on the HTBI primer set. MiXCR, run by TCRdb on the multiplex PCR reads, gives a single entry per CDR3 protein. The table lists about 380,000 distinct CDR3 sequences, about 14% of them singletons.

This clonotype was sampled from a man aged 30-40 years with Graves' hyperthyroidism that later progressed to Graves' ophthalmopathy. Sequencing was performed on blood. The V call is TRBV6-1, the J call TRBJ1-3; TRBD1 matches at 7 bases. CDR3 sequence: CASRWRGGQRGNTIYF. The CDR3 bases are TGTGCCAGCAGGTGGAGAGGGGGCCAACGTGGAAACACCATATATTTT.